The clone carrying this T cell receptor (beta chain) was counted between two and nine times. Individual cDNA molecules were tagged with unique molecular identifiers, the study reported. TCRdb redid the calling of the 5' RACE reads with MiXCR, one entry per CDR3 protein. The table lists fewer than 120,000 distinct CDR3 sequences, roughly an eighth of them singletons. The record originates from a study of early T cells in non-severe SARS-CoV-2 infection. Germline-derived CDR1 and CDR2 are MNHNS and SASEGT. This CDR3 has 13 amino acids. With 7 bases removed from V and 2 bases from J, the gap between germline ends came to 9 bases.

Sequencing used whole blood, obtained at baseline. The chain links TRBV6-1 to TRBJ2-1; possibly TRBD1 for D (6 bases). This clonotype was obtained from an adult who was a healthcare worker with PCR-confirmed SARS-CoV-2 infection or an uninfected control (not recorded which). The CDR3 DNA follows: TGTGCCAGCATCCCAGGGGCCTACAATGAGCAGTTCTTC. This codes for CASIPGAYNEQFF.